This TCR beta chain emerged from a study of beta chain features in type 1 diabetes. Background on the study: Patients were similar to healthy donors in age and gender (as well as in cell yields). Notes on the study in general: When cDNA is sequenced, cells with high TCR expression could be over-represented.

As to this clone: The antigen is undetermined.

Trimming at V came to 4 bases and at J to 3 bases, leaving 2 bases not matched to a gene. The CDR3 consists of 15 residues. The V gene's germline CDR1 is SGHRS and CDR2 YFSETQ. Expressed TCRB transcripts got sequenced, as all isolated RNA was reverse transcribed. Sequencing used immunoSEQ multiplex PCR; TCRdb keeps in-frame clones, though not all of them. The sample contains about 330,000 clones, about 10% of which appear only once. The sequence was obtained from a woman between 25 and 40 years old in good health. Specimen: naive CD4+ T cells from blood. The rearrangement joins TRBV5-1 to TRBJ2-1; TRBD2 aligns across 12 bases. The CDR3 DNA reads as TGCGCCAGCAGCGTGACTAGCGGGAGCTACAATGAGCAGTTCTTC. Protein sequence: CASSVTSGSYNEQFF.